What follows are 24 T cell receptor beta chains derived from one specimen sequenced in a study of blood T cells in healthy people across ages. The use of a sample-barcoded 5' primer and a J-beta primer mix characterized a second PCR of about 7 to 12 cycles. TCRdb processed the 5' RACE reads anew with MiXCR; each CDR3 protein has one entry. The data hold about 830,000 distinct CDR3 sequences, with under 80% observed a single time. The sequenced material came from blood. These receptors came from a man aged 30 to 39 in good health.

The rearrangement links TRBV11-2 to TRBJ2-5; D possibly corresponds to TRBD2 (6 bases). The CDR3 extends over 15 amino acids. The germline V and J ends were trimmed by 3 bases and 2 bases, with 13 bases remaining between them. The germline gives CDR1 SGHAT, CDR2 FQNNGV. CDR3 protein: CASSFGGRGQETQYF. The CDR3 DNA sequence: TGTGCCAGCAGCTTTGGGGGGAGAGGTCAAGAGACCCAGTACTTC.

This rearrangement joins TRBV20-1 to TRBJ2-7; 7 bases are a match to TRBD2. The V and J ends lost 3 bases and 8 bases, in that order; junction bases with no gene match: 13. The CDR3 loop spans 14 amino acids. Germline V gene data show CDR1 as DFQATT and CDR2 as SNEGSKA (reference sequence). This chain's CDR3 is CSASPQRTRDKQYF. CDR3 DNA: TGCAGTGCTAGCCCCCAGCGGACTAGAGACAAGCAGTACTTC.

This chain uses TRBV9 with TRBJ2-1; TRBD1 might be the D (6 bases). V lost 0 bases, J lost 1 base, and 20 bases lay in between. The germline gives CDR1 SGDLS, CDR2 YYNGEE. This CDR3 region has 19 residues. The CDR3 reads CASSVGGGPGAESYNEQFF. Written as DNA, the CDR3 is TGTGCCAGCAGCGTAGGGGGCGGGCCAGGGGCCGAATCCTACAATGAGCAGTTCTTC.

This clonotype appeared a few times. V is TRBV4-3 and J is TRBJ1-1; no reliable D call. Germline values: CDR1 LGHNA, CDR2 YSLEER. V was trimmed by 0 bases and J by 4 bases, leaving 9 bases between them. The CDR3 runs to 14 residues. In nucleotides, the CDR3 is TGCGCCAGCAGCCAAGAAGGTCGGGGCACTGAAGCTTTCTTT. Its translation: CASSQEGRGTEAFF.

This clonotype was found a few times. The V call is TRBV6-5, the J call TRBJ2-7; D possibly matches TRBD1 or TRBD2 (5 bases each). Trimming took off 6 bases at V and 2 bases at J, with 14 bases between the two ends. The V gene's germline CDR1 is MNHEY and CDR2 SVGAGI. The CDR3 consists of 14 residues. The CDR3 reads CASSLGAATYEQYF. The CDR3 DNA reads TGTGCCAGCAGCCTCGGGGCAGCTACCTACGAGCAGTACTTC.

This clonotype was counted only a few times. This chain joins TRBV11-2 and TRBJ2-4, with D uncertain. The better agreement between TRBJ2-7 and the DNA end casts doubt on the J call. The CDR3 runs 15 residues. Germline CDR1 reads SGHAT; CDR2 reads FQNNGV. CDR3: CASSLDLGSAYEQYF. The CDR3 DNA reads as TGTGCCAGCAGCTTAGATCTTGGGTCTGCGTACGAGCAGTACTTC.

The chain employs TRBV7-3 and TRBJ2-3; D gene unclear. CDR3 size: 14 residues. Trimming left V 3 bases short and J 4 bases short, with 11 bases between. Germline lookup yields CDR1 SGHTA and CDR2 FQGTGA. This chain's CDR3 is CASSFGEDPDTQYF. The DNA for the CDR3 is TGTGCCAGCAGCTTTGGAGAGGATCCAGATACGCAGTATTTT. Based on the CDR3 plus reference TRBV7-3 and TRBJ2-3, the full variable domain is GAGVSQTPSNKVTEKGKYVELRCDPISGHTALYWYRQSLGQGPEFLIYFQGTGAADDSGLPNDRFFAVRPEGSVSTLKIQRTERGDSAVYLCASSFGEDPDTQYFGPGTRLTVL.

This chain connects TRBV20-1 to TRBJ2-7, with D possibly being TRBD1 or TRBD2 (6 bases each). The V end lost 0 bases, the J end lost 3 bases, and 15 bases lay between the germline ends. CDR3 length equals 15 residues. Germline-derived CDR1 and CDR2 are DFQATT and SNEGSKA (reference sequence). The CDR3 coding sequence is TGCAGTGCTAGAGATCTCAGAGGGGGAGGCTACGAGCAGTACTTC. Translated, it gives CSARDLRGGGYEQYF.

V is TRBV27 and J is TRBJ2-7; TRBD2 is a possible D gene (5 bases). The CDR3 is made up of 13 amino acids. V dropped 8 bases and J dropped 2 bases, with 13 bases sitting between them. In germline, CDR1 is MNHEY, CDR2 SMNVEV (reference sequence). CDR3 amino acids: CASGLTGTYEQYF. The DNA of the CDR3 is TGTGCCAGCGGCCTGACGGGGACCTACGAGCAGTACTTC.

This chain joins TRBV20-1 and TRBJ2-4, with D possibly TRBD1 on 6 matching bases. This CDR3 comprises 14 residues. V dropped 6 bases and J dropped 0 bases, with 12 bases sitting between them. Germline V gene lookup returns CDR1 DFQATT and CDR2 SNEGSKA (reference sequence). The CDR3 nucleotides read TGCAGTGCAGAGAAACAGGGAGCCAAAAACATTCAGTACTTC. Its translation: CSAEKQGAKNIQYF.

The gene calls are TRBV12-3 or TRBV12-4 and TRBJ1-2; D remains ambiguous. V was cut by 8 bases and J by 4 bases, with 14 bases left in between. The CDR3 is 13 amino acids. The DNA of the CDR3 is TGTGCCAGCTCCTATGAGGGTAGCTATGGCTACACCTTC. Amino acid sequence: CASSYEGSYGYTF.

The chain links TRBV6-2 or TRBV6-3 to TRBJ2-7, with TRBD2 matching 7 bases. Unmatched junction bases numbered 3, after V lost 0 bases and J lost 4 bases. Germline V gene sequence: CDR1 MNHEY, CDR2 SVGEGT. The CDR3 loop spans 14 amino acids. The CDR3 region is CASSYSFSGYEQYF. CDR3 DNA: TGTGCCAGCAGTTACTCGTTTAGCGGGTACGAGCAGTACTTC.

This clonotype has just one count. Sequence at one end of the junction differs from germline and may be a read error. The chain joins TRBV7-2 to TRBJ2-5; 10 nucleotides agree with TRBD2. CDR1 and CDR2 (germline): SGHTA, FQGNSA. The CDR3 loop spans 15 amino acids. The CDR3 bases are TGTGCCGGCAGCTGGCAACTAGCGGGGAAAGAGACCCAGTACTTC. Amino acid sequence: CAGSWQLAGKETQYF. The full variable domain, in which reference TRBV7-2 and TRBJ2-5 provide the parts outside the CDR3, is GAGVSQSPSNKVTEKGKDVELRCDPISGHTALYWYRQSLGQGLEFLIYFQGNSAPDKSGLPSDRFSAERTGGSVSTLTIQRTQQEDSAVYLCAGSWQLAGKETQYFGPGTRLLVL.

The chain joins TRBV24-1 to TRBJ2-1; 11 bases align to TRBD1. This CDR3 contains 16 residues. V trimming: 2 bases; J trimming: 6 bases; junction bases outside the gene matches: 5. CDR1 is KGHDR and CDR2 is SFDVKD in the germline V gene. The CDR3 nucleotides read TGTGCCACCAGTGATTACCCCGGGACAGGGGGCAATGAGCAGTTCTTC. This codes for CATSDYPGTGGNEQFF.

The CDR3 DNA reads as TGCAGTGCTAGGACAGACGCTAATGAAAAACTGTTTTTT. Translating gives CSARTDANEKLFF. The chain has TRBV20-1 and TRBJ1-4; possibly TRBD1 for D (5 bases). Deletions cut 3 bases from V and 3 bases from J, with 8 bases between. The CDR3 has 13 amino acids. CDR1 is DFQATT and CDR2 is SNEGSKA in the germline V gene (reference sequence).

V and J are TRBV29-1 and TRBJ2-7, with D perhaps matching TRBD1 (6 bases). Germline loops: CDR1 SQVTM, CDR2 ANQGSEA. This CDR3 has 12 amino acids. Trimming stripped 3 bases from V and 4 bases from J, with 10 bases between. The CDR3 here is CSVDWTAYEQYF. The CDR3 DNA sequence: TGCAGCGTTGATTGGACAGCGTACGAGCAGTACTTC.

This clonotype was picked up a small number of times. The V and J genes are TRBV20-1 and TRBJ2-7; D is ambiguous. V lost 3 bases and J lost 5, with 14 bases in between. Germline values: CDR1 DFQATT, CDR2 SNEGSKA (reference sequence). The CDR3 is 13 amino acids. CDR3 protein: CSASLASTDEQYF. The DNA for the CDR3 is TGCAGTGCTAGTCTGGCCAGTACAGACGAGCAGTACTTC.

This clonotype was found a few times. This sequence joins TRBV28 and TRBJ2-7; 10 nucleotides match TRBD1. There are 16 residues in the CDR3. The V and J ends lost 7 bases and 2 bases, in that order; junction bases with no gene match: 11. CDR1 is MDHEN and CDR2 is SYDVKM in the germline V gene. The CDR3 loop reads CASNSPGQGSPYEQYF. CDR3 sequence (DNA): TGTGCCAGCAATTCACCGGGACAGGGGTCCCCCTACGAGCAGTACTTC.

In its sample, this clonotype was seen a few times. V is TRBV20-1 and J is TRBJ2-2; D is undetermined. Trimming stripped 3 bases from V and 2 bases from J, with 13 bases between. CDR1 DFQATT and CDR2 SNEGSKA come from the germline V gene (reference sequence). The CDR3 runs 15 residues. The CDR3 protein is CSASGTDLNTGELFF. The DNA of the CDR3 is TGCAGTGCTAGCGGTACCGACCTTAACACCGGGGAGCTGTTTTTT.

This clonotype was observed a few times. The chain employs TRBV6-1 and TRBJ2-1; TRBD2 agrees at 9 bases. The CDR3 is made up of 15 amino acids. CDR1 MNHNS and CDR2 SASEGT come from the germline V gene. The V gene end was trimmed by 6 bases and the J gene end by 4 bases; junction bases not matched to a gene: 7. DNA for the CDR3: TGTGCCAGCAGCCCGGGACTAGCCTTATACAATGAGCAGTTCTTC. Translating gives CASSPGLALYNEQFF.

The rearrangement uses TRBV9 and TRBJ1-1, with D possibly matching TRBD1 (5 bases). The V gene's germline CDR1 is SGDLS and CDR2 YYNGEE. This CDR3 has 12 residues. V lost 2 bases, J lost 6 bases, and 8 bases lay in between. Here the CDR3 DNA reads TGTGCCAGCAGCGTGCAGGGATCTGAAGCTTTCTTT. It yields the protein CASSVQGSEAFF.

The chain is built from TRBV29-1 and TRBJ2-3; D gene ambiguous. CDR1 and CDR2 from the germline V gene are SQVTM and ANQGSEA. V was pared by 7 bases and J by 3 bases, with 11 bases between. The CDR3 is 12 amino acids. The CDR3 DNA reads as TGCAGCGGCGAACCTGGAACAGATACGCAGTATTTT. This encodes CSGEPGTDTQYF.

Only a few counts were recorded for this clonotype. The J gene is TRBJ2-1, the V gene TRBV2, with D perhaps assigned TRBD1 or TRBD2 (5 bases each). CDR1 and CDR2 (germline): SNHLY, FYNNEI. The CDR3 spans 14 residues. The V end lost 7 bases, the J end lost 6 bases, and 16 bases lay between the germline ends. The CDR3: CASITRDGFNEQFF. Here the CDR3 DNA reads TGTGCCAGCATAACCCGGGACGGATTCAATGAGCAGTTCTTC.

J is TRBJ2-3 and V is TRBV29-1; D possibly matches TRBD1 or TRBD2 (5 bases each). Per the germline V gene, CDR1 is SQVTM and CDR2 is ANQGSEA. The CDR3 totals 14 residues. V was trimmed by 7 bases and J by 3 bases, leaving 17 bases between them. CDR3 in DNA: TGCAGCGGCGGTCGGGGCTTGAGAACAGATACGCAGTATTTT. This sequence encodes CSGGRGLRTDTQYF.